Each of the 3 T cell receptor beta chains below was sequenced from the same sample in a study of response to subunit inactivated influenza vaccine. Each CDR3 protein gets one entry after TCRdb re-called the RT-PCR reads with MiXCR. The table has about 540,000 distinct CDR3 sequences, less than 25% seen once; the top ten hold approximately 3%. These data were also reused for a study on T cells expressing NK-cell markers. That study adds: Synthesis of TCR beta cDNA relied on 5'RACE template switching carrying UMIs.

The specimen comprised CD4+ T cells sorted from PBMCs, sampled 12 days after vaccination. The receptors were gathered from a man aged 45-65 years who received an inactivated influenza vaccine.

This clonotype has a handful of counts. The rearrangement links TRBV7-2 to TRBJ1-2; D is uncertain. Germline V gene sequence: CDR1 SGHTA, CDR2 FQGNSA. CDR3 length equals 13 residues. With 3 bases removed from V and 9 bases from J, the gap between germline ends came to 14 bases. CDR3 bases: TGTGCCAGCAGCTTGCACCCCCAAGGGAGCTACACCTTC. Translated, it gives CASSLHPQGSYTF.

The V gene is TRBV12-3 or TRBV12-4, the J gene TRBJ2-7; D gene uncertain. The CDR3 is 13 residues long. Trimming removed 3 bases from V and 2 bases from J, with 8 bases in between. The CDR3 DNA sequence: TGTGCCAGCAGTTTCACCACCGCCTACGAGCAGTACTTC. It is translated as CASSFTTAYEQYF.

Only one count was recorded for this clonotype. The chain uses TRBV15 and TRBJ2-5, with 7 bases that match TRBD2. The V segment lost 5 bases and the J segment 4 bases; nucleotides outside the gene matches: 10. This CDR3 has 15 amino acids. The germline V gene encodes CDR1 LNHNV and CDR2 YYDKDF (reference sequence). CDR3 residues: CATSRRRETGETQYF. As DNA, the CDR3 is TGTGCCACCAGCCGACGGCGGGAGACGGGAGAGACCCAGTACTTC.